One sample yielded the 25 T cell receptor beta chains listed below, sequenced in a study of cytomegalovirus exposure and HLA in healthy donors. PCR employed 60 Vbeta and 13 Jbeta primers. Some clones are missing from TCRdb's copy, which holds only in-frame ones; the method was immunoSEQ multiplex PCR. The repertoire holds approximately 97,000 clones, with roughly two thirds as singletons. Sequencing used PBMCs. All receptors derive from a middle-aged man in good health and CMV-seronegative.

This clone was counted a few times. The V call is TRBV7-2, the J call TRBJ1-1, with 9 bases aligning to TRBD1. V trimming: 6 bases; J trimming: 8 bases; junction bases outside the gene matches: 7. Germline CDR1 SGHTA, CDR2 FQGNSA. The CDR3 covers 13 residues. For the CDR3, the DNA is TGTGCCAGCAGTTGGGACAGGGCGAAGGAAGCTTTCTTT. Protein product: CASSWDRAKEAFF.

Points on this clone: The CDR3 does not close with the conserved phenylalanine or tryptophan, likely indicating a read error. In DNA form, the CDR3 reads TGTGCCAGCACTGGGGCCCTGAACACTGAAGCTTTCGTT. It translates to CASTGALNTEAFV. This chain joins TRBV2 and TRBJ1-1, with a weak D call TRBD1 (5 bases). Germline assignment: CDR1 SNHLY and CDR2 FYNNEI. This CDR3 is 13 amino acids long. V was shortened by 7 bases and J by 0 bases, with 9 bases between the two germline ends.

V usage is TRBV6-5 and J usage is TRBJ1-2; 8 bases match TRBD1. Germline V gives CDR1 MNHEY, CDR2 SVGAGI. The CDR3 contains 13 residues. J lost 8 bases, V lost 6 bases, and 8 bases had no gene match. CDR3 nucleotides: TGTGCCAGCAGCCGCGGACAGGGTAGAGGCTACACCTTC. This codes for CASSRGQGRGYTF.

This chain joins TRBV6-5 and TRBJ2-5; 11 nucleotides agree with TRBD2. V lost 4 bases and J lost 13; bases outside the gene matches: 14. Germline assignment: CDR1 MNHEY and CDR2 SVGAGI. This CDR3 comprises 15 residues. CDR3 DNA sequence: TGTGCCAGCAGTTCCCTAGCGGGGGGTACTACTACACTGTACTTC. Amino acid sequence: CASSSLAGGTTTLYF.

The chain combines TRBV5-4 with TRBJ2-7, with 15 bases fitting TRBD2. The V gene end was trimmed by 3 bases and the J gene end by 1 base; junction bases not matched to a gene: 8. CDR3 size: 18 residues. The germline gives CDR1 SGHNT, CDR2 YYREEE (reference sequence). The CDR3 region is CASSWGLAGGTLSYEQYF. CDR3 sequence (DNA): TGTGCCAGCAGCTGGGGACTAGCGGGGGGCACCCTATCCTACGAGCAGTACTTC.

The rearrangement uses TRBV7-6 and TRBJ2-5; the D gene is possibly TRBD1 (6 bases). CDR1 and CDR2 from the germline V gene are SGHVS and FNYEAQ. The CDR3 totals 12 residues. The V and J ends lost 4 bases and 5 bases respectively, with 8 bases between them. CDR3 nucleotide sequence: TGTGCCAGCAGCTCCCAGGGGGAGACCCAGTACTTC. Its protein product is CASSSQGETQYF.

The DNA for the CDR3 is TGTGCCAGCAGCCCGAGCGGGAGCACAGATACGCAGTATTTT. Translating it yields CASSPSGSTDTQYF. This rearrangement joins TRBV4-2 to TRBJ2-3; tentatively, D is TRBD2 (6 bases). From germline, CDR1 is LGHNA and CDR2 YNFKEQ. Deletions cut 4 bases from V and 0 bases from J, with 8 bases between. CDR3 length equals 14 residues.

The gene calls are TRBV6-5 and TRBJ1-5; 7 positions agree with TRBD1. CDR3 length: 15 amino acids. J gave up 6 bases and V 4 bases, and 9 bases lay outside the gene matches. Per the germline V gene, CDR1 is MNHEY and CDR2 is SVGAGI. This chain's CDR3 is CASSSLRGRGQPQHF. CDR3 DNA: TGTGCCAGCAGTTCCCTCAGGGGGAGAGGTCAGCCCCAGCATTTT.

The genes are TRBV7-2 and TRBJ2-7; maybe TRBD2 (5 bases). This CDR3 is 13 amino acids long. The V end was cut by 5 bases, the J end by 3 bases, with 11 bases between. Germline V CDR1 and CDR2: SGHTA, FQGNSA. CDR3 residues: CASSRTRDYEQYF. Written as DNA, the CDR3 is TGTGCCAGCAGCCGCACCCGGGACTACGAGCAGTACTTC.

This chain connects TRBV18 to TRBJ2-7; possibly TRBD2 for D (6 bases). Trimming took off 2 bases at V and 6 bases at J, with 17 bases between the two ends. CDR1 is KGHSH and CDR2 is LQKENI in the germline V gene. This CDR3 comprises 15 residues. Here the CDR3 DNA reads TGTGCCAGCTCACCAATTCCCGGGCCAGCGGGCGAGCAGTACTTC. It encodes CASSPIPGPAGEQYF.

V gene TRBV7-3 combines with J gene TRBJ2-1; D might be TRBD1 (6 bases). The length of the CDR3 is 14 residues. The germline V and J ends were trimmed by 2 bases and 4 bases, with 9 bases remaining between them. Germline CDR1 is SGHTA and CDR2 is FQGTGA. The CDR3 coding sequence is TGTGCCAGCAGCTTAGGGGGCGGGTACAATGAGCAGTTCTTC. This encodes CASSLGGGYNEQFF.

The rearrangement uses TRBV4-1 and TRBJ1-6; possibly TRBD1 for D (6 bases). Trimming left V 6 bases short and J 0 bases short, with 21 bases between. The germline V gene has CDR1 MGHRA and CDR2 YSYEKL. This CDR3 is 19 amino acids long. The CDR3 reads CASRLLSGAEGSYNSPLHF. The CDR3, as DNA: TGCGCCAGCAGGCTTCTCTCAGGGGCAGAGGGCTCCTATAATTCACCCCTCCACTTT.

The V and J genes are TRBV13 and TRBJ2-3; no reliable D call. The CDR3 is 16 amino acids. Germline V lookup: CDR1 PRHDT, CDR2 FYEKMQ (reference sequence). Trimming took 4 bases from V and 0 from J, leaving 14 bases between them. CDR3 sequence: CASSSPDSTSTDTQYF. CDR3 in DNA: TGTGCCAGCAGCTCTCCGGATTCGACTAGCACAGATACGCAGTATTTT. Supplemented by reference TRBV13 and TRBJ2-3, the full variable domain reads AAGVIQSPRHLIKEKRETATLKCYPIPRHDTVYWYQQGPGQDPQFLISFYEKMQSDKGSIPDRFSAQQFSDYHSELNMSSLELGDSALYFCASSSPDSTSTDTQYFGPGTRLTVL.

In this sample, this clone turned up a few times. The gene calls are TRBV4-1 and TRBJ2-7; 9 bases align to TRBD1. Germline loops: CDR1 MGHRA, CDR2 YSYEKL. J was trimmed by 6 bases and V by 3 bases; bases with no gene match: 9. CDR3 size: 15 residues. The CDR3 region has the DNA TGCGCCAGCAGCCATGGGGACAGGGTCTTAAGCGAGCAGTACTTC. This sequence encodes CASSHGDRVLSEQYF.

V gene TRBV27 combines with J gene TRBJ1-5; D possibly corresponds to TRBD1 (6 bases). Germline loops: CDR1 MNHEY, CDR2 SMNVEV (reference sequence). Trimming stripped 6 bases from V and 3 bases from J, with 15 bases between. CDR3 length: 15 residues. The CDR3 nucleotides are TGTGCCAGCAGGTCAAACAGGGAATACAATCAGCCCCAGCATTTT. Translated: CASRSNREYNQPQHF.

V and J are TRBV10-3 and TRBJ1-6; 9 bases line up with TRBD1. Germline lookup yields CDR1 ENHRY and CDR2 SYGVKD. J was trimmed by 6 bases and V by 4 bases; bases with no gene match: 4. The CDR3 is made up of 15 amino acids. CDR3 sequence: CAISADRGGNSPLHF. CDR3 nucleotide sequence: TGTGCCATCAGTGCGGACAGGGGAGGTAATTCACCCCTCCACTTT.

J is TRBJ2-1 and V is TRBV4-3; 8 bases line up with TRBD2. This CDR3 spans 15 amino acids. Germline CDR1 LGHNA, CDR2 YSLEER. V dropped 0 bases and J dropped 7; count of bases not matched to a gene: 5. The CDR3 sequence is CASSQDAGGNNEQFF. Written as DNA, the CDR3 is TGCGCCAGCAGCCAAGATGCGGGGGGAAATAATGAGCAGTTCTTC.

This sequence joins TRBV11-1 and TRBJ1-1, with 9 bases lining up with TRBD1. The V and J ends lost 5 bases and 4 bases, in that order; junction bases with no gene match: 5. The CDR3 has 14 amino acids. Germline values: CDR1 SGHAT, CDR2 FQDESV (reference sequence). DNA of the CDR3: TGTGCCAGCAGCCAGGACAGGGGCCCCACTGAAGCTTTCTTT. Translation: CASSQDRGPTEAFF.

The V call is TRBV5-4, the J call TRBJ2-7; 7 positions agree with TRBD1. V lost 1 base and J lost 3; bases outside the gene matches: 7. Per the germline V gene, CDR1 is SGHNT and CDR2 is YYREEE (reference sequence). The CDR3 contains 15 residues. CDR3: CASSLPGTEYYEQYF. In DNA form, the CDR3 reads TGTGCCAGCAGCTTGCCCGGGACAGAATACTACGAGCAGTACTTC.

The J gene is TRBJ1-5, the V gene TRBV5-1, with D possibly being TRBD1 (6 bases). The CDR3 runs 16 residues. Per the germline V gene, CDR1 is SGHRS and CDR2 is YFSETQ. V was trimmed by 0 bases and J by 3 bases, leaving 13 bases between them. CDR3 bases: TGCGCCAGCAGCTTGGGACCCACAGGGCCCAATCAGCCCCAGCATTTT. The encoded protein is CASSLGPTGPNQPQHF.

This clone is a singleton in its sample. This sequence joins TRBV7-2 and TRBJ2-3, with 11 bases identical to TRBD2. This CDR3 has 18 amino acids. Per germline, CDR1 SGHTA and CDR2 FQGNSA. J gave up 4 bases and V 3 bases, and 12 bases lay outside the gene matches. The CDR3 sequence is CASSFTPVAGGAADTQYF. CDR3 DNA: TGTGCCAGCAGCTTTACACCCGTAGCGGGGGGGGCAGCAGATACGCAGTATTTT.

In this sample, this clone turned up once. This chain links TRBV27 with TRBJ1-2; a weak D match, TRBD1 (5 bases). The CDR3 is 12 amino acids. Trimming took 6 bases from V and 4 from J, leaving 9 bases between them. The germline V gene has CDR1 MNHEY and CDR2 SMNVEV (reference sequence). The CDR3 bases are TGTGCCAGCAGCAGGGAGGGCTATGGCTACACCTTC. Translating gives CASSREGYGYTF.

The chain employs TRBV5-1 and TRBJ1-4, with TRBD1 as a possible D gene (5 bases). The CDR3 is 16 amino acids. The germline gives CDR1 SGHRS, CDR2 YFSETQ. V was trimmed by 0 bases and J by 5 bases, leaving 14 bases between them. Here the CDR3 DNA reads TGCGCCAGCAGCTTGGTGGTTGCACAGGCGAATGAAAAACTGTTTTTT. Its translation is CASSLVVAQANEKLFF.

The rearrangement uses TRBV15 and TRBJ2-7; D remains unclear. V dropped 0 bases and J dropped 7 bases, with 7 bases sitting between them. This CDR3 spans 12 amino acids. Per the germline V gene, CDR1 is LNHNV and CDR2 is YYDKDF (reference sequence). The CDR3 nucleotides read TGTGCCACCAGCAGAGAGGTCGGGGAGCAGTACTTC. This sequence encodes CATSREVGEQYF.

CDR3 in amino acids: CAIGGVQINQPQHF. The CDR3 region has the DNA TGTGCCATAGGGGGAGTCCAAATCAATCAGCCCCAGCATTTT. This rearrangement joins TRBV7-9 to TRBJ1-5, with D perhaps TRBD1 (6 bases). Germline CDR1 reads SEHNR; CDR2 reads FQNEAQ (reference sequence). V was pared by 10 bases and J by 3 bases, with 16 bases between. This CDR3 spans 14 amino acids.